Each of the 18 T cell receptor beta chains below was sequenced from the same sample in a study of cytomegalovirus exposure and HLA in healthy donors. Researchers ran the PCR with 60 Vbeta and 13 Jbeta primers. Assay used: immunoSEQ multiplex PCR; TCRdb lists only in-frame clones, some missing. This sample yields about 150,000 clones, of which over 75% are seen a single time; roughly 1.4% belongs to the top ten. The sequenced material came from PBMCs. Every receptor here comes from a man aged 45-65 years in good health and CMV-seropositive.

The rearrangement joins TRBV2 to TRBJ1-5, with TRBD1 matching over 10 bases. CDR1 SNHLY and CDR2 FYNNEI come from the germline V gene. V gave up 4 bases and J gave up 7 bases; unmatched junction bases: 4. The CDR3 sequence is 14 residues long. CDR3 sequence: CASSGTGGEQPQHF. For the CDR3, the DNA is TGTGCCAGCAGTGGGACAGGGGGGGAACAGCCCCAGCATTTT. Looking up the rest from reference TRBV2 and TRBJ1-5 gives the full variable domain: EPEVTQTPSHQVTQMGQEVILRCVPISNHLYFYWYRQILGQKVEFLVSFYNNEISEKSEIFDDQFSVERPDGSNFTLKIRSTKLEDSAMYFCASSGTGGEQPQHFGDGTRLSIL.

The rearrangement uses TRBV6-5 and TRBJ1-2, with 9 bases identical to TRBD1. This CDR3 has 16 amino acids. Germline trimming cut 2 bases from V and 7 bases from J; bases unmatched to any gene: 11. The germline gives CDR1 MNHEY, CDR2 SVGAGI. The CDR3 bases are TGTGCCAGCAGTTACGTTAGGGCCGGGACAGGGTTTGGCTACACCTTC. Amino acid sequence: CASSYVRAGTGFGYTF.

In this sample, this clone turned up once. The V and J genes are TRBV5-4 and TRBJ1-1, with TRBD1 matching 7 bases. This CDR3 has 15 residues. Trimming at V came to 3 bases and at J to 0 bases, leaving 5 bases not matched to a gene. CDR1 is SGHNT and CDR2 is YYREEE in the germline V gene (reference sequence). Written as DNA, the CDR3 is TGTGCCAGCAGCTCCCGGACAGGCATGAACACTGAAGCTTTCTTT. Translated: CASSSRTGMNTEAFF.

The chain uses TRBV18 and TRBJ1-6, with D perhaps TRBD1 (5 bases). CDR1 and CDR2 (germline): KGHSH, LQKENI. V was trimmed by 2 bases and J by 7 bases, leaving 9 bases between them. The CDR3 has 14 residues. The CDR3 DNA sequence: TGTGCCAGCTCACCATTAGGGGTCAATTCACCCCTCCACTTT. Translating it yields CASSPLGVNSPLHF. The complete variable domain, with remaining parts taken from reference TRBV18 and TRBJ1-6, reads NAGVMQNPRHLVRRRGQEARLRCSPMKGHSHVYWYRQLPEEGLKFMVYLQKENIIDESGMPKERFSAEFPKEGPSILRIQQVVRGDSAAYFCASSPLGVNSPLHFGNGTRLTVT.

The V and J genes are TRBV19 and TRBJ1-2, with no clear D. Germline V gene lookup returns CDR1 LNHDA and CDR2 SQIVND (reference sequence). The CDR3 loop spans 14 amino acids. V gave up 6 bases and J gave up 0 bases, with 11 bases separating them. The CDR3 coding sequence is TGTGCCAGTAGAGAGAGGCGTTCTAACTATGGCTACACCTTC. It encodes CASRERRSNYGYTF.

This clone was counted a few times. This chain connects TRBV6-5 to TRBJ1-5; D remains ambiguous. Per the germline V gene, CDR1 is MNHEY and CDR2 is SVGAGI. CDR3 length equals 13 residues. V was pared by 0 bases and J by 6 bases, with 6 bases between. The CDR3 here is CASSYSRGQPQHF. Here the CDR3 DNA reads TGTGCCAGCAGTTACTCGCGGGGTCAGCCCCAGCATTTT.

Of note for this clone: The junction departs from the called germline gene at one end, perhaps through a read error. The rearrangement joins TRBV10-2 to TRBJ2-3; D uncertain. The CDR3 totals 12 residues. Per the germline V gene, CDR1 is WSHSY and CDR2 is SAAADI. The CDR3 nucleotides read TGCGCCAGCAGCGAGTTCTCAGATACGCAGTATTTT. Its translation: CASSEFSDTQYF.

The V and J genes are TRBV11-3 and TRBJ1-1; 9 nucleotides match TRBD1. V gave up 5 bases and J gave up 3 bases; unmatched junction bases: 7. Germline V lookup: CDR1 SGHNT, CDR2 YENEEA. The CDR3 sequence is 15 residues long. CDR3 DNA: TGTGCCAGCAGCCCCGGACAGGGGAGGGACACTGAAGCTTTCTTT. Translating gives CASSPGQGRDTEAFF. Based on the CDR3 plus reference TRBV11-3 and TRBJ1-1, the full variable domain is EAGVVQSPRYKIIEKKQPVAFWCNPISGHNTLYWYLQNLGQGPELLIRYENEEAVDDSQLPKDRFSAERLKGVDSTLKIQPAELGDSAVYLCASSPGQGRDTEAFFGQGTRLTVV.

The chain has TRBV2 and TRBJ1-5, with D perhaps TRBD1 (5 bases). V lost 8 bases and J 4 bases, leaving 18 bases between the germline ends. The V gene's germline CDR1 is SNHLY and CDR2 FYNNEI. This CDR3 comprises 15 residues. The CDR3 coding sequence is TGTGCCAGCGCGATGGAGGGGAGGGGTAATCAGCCCCAGCATTTT. Translating gives CASAMEGRGNQPQHF. Full variable domain (missing parts from reference TRBV2 and TRBJ1-5): EPEVTQTPSHQVTQMGQEVILRCVPISNHLYFYWYRQILGQKVEFLVSFYNNEISEKSEIFDDQFSVERPDGSNFTLKIRSTKLEDSAMYFCASAMEGRGNQPQHFGDGTRLSIL.

The chain recombines TRBV7-3 with TRBJ1-1, with D unresolved. The germline V and J ends were trimmed by 4 bases and 3 bases, with 9 bases remaining between them. The CDR3 is 13 amino acids. Germline-derived CDR1 and CDR2 are SGHTA and FQGTGA. The CDR3 DNA reads as TGTGCCAGCAGCTGGGAGCCCGACACTGAAGCTTTCTTT. It translates to CASSWEPDTEAFF.

This chain's CDR3 is CASSLLRTGELFF. The CDR3 nucleotides are TGTGCCAGCAGCTTATTGAGGACCGGGGAGCTGTTTTTT. The chain uses TRBV7-9 and TRBJ2-2; D is unclear. This CDR3 region has 13 residues. From germline, CDR1 is SEHNR and CDR2 FQNEAQ (reference sequence). V lost 2 bases and J 5 bases, leaving 6 bases between the germline ends. The complete variable domain, with remaining parts taken from reference TRBV7-9 and TRBJ2-2, reads DTGVSQNPRHKITKRGQNVTFRCDPISEHNRLYWYRQTLGQGPEFLTYFQNEAQLEKSRLLSDRFSAERPKGSFSTLEIQRTEQGDSAMYLCASSLLRTGELFFGEGSRLTVL.

The genes are TRBV11-2 and TRBJ2-5, with D possibly TRBD2 on 6 matching bases. The CDR3 is made up of 15 amino acids. V lost 1 base and J lost 5, with 14 bases in between. Germline V gives CDR1 SGHAT, CDR2 FQNNGV. The CDR3 DNA follows: TGTGCCAGCAGCTTAGGTACGGGAGTAGCGGAGACCCAGTACTTC. As protein: CASSLGTGVAETQYF. Looking up the rest from reference TRBV11-2 and TRBJ2-5 gives the full variable domain: EAGVAQSPRYKIIEKRQSVAFWCNPISGHATLYWYQQILGQGPKLLIQFQNNGVVDDSQLPKDRFSAERLKGVDSTLKIQPAKLEDSAVYLCASSLGTGVAETQYFGPGTRLLVL.

The rearrangement uses TRBV7-2 and TRBJ1-4; a possible D gene is TRBD1 (6 bases). The CDR3 has 16 residues. Trimming shortened V by 3 bases and J by 5 bases, and 16 bases separated the two germline ends. Germline V gene sequence: CDR1 SGHTA, CDR2 FQGNSA. As DNA, the CDR3 is TGTGCCAGCAGCTTTATTTTCCAGGGGCCGAATGAAAAACTGTTTTTT. This sequence encodes CASSFIFQGPNEKLFF. The whole variable domain, filled in from reference TRBV7-2 and TRBJ1-4, reads GAGVSQSPSNKVTEKGKDVELRCDPISGHTALYWYRQSLGQGLEFLIYFQGNSAPDKSGLPSDRFSAERTGGSVSTLTIQRTQQEDSAVYLCASSFIFQGPNEKLFFGSGTQLSVL.

About this clone: At one end the junction does not follow the germline gene, possibly because of a read error. J is TRBJ2-7 and V is TRBV7-7; 11 bases align to TRBD2. CDR3 length: 16 residues. Germline loops: CDR1 SSHAT, CDR2 FNYEAQ (reference sequence). CDR3 region: CASSQVAGTSGEEQYF. For the CDR3, the DNA is TGTGCTAGCAGCCAAGTTGCAGGGACTAGCGGAGAAGAGCAGTACTTC.

This clone was counted between two and nine times. The chain recombines TRBV2 with TRBJ2-7; D possibly corresponds to TRBD2 (6 bases). CDR3 size: 15 residues. V lost 4 bases, J lost 0 bases, and 13 bases lay in between. Germline assignment: CDR1 SNHLY and CDR2 FYNNEI. The DNA for the CDR3 is TGTGCCAGCAGTGGGCGGGACTGGAGCTCCTACGAGCAGTACTTC. It translates to CASSGRDWSSYEQYF. Combining the CDR3 with reference TRBV2 and TRBJ2-7 gives the whole variable domain EPEVTQTPSHQVTQMGQEVILRCVPISNHLYFYWYRQILGQKVEFLVSFYNNEISEKSEIFDDQFSVERPDGSNFTLKIRSTKLEDSAMYFCASSGRDWSSYEQYFGPGTRLTVT.

This clone was observed a few times. The chain is built from TRBV11-1 and TRBJ2-2; D call uncertain. Germline CDR1 reads SGHAT; CDR2 reads FQDESV (reference sequence). With 2 bases removed from V and 3 bases from J, the gap between germline ends came to 4 bases. This CDR3 is built from 13 residues. DNA of the CDR3: TGTGCCAGCAGCTTAAGCTACACCGGGGAGCTGTTTTTT. It is translated as CASSLSYTGELFF. The full variable domain, in which reference TRBV11-1 and TRBJ2-2 provide the parts outside the CDR3, is EAEVAQSPRYKITEKSQAVAFWCDPISGHATLYWYRQILGQGPELLVQFQDESVVDDSQLPKDRFSAERLKGVDSTLKIQPAELGDSAMYLCASSLSYTGELFFGEGSRLTVL.

The gene calls are TRBV6-1 and TRBJ1-2; D remains ambiguous. The CDR3 extends over 12 amino acids. The germline V gene encodes CDR1 MNHNS and CDR2 SASEGT. V was clipped by 6 bases and J by 4 bases, with 9 bases between them. CDR3 in DNA: TGTGCCAGCAGAGAGGGTGTCTATGGCTACACCTTC. This codes for CASREGVYGYTF.

This chain connects TRBV27 to TRBJ2-2; 8 bases align to TRBD2. The CDR3 totals 17 residues. Trimming removed 3 bases from V and 6 bases from J; junction bases left unmatched: 12. Germline assignment: CDR1 MNHEY and CDR2 SMNVEV (reference sequence). The CDR3 reads CASSFRGGQGIAGELFF. The CDR3 DNA sequence: TGTGCCAGCAGTTTTCGGGGGGGTCAGGGGATCGCCGGGGAGCTGTTTTTT.